This T cell receptor beta chain was profiled in a study of blood T cell repertoires in COVID-19. Study at large: The United States, Italy and Spain provided the acute and convalescent COVID-19 samples. PBMCs, B-cell-depleted T cells, or T cells were the source of the cDNA or gDNA that made up the material.

From germline, CDR1 is LNHNV and CDR2 YYDKDF (reference sequence). The V gene end was trimmed by 11 bases and the J gene end by 5 bases; junction bases not matched to a gene: 9. The CDR3 has 13 amino acids. How the authors handled the data: The authors estimated nucleated cell counts from reference gene primer amplification. The data were produced by immunoSEQ multiplex PCR, yet TCRdb's version contains in-frame clones alone and is incomplete. V and J calls and clone size are copied from that table; D and trimming were computed from the DNA. The repertoire holds about 120,000 clones, with over 70% as singletons.

The rearrangement links TRBV15 to TRBJ2-1; 7 positions match TRBD1. The TCR originated in a woman between 65 and 79 years old with acute or convalescent COVID-19. Sequences were obtained from peripheral blood. The DNA for the CDR3 is TGTGCCTCCGTGGCAGGGGGAGACAATGAGCAGTTCTTC. Its translation is CASVAGGDNEQFF.